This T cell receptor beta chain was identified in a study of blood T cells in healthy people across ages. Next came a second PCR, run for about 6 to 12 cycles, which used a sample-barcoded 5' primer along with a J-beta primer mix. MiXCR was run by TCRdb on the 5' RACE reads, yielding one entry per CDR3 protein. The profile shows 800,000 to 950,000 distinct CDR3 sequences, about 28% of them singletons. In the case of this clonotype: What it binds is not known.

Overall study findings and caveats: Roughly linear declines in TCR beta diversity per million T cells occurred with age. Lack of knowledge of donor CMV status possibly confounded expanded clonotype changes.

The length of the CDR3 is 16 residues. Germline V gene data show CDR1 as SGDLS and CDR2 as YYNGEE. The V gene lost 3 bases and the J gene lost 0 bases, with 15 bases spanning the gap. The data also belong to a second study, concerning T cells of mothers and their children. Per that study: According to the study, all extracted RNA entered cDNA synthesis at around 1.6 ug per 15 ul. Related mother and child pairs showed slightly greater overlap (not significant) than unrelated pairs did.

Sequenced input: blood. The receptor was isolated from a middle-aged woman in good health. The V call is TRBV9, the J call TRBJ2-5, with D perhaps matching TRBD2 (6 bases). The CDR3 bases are TGTGCCAGCAGCGCCAGGACTCGCGGGGACCAAGAGACCCAGTACTTC. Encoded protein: CASSARTRGDQETQYF.